These 8 T cell receptor beta chains came from one sample sequenced in a study of CD8+ T cells in alopecia areata. TCR sequencing used cDNA made by reverse transcription of extracted RNA. Clones were sequenced by immunoSEQ multiplex PCR, and TCRdb holds only the in-frame ones, with some missing. The sample contains hundreds of thousands of clones, approximately 38% of which appear only once. This sample's treatment: oral pan-JAK inhibitor, 5-10 mg twice daily. The source material was CD4+ T cells sorted from blood, sampled around week 31, from a patient treated with tofacitinib. Every receptor here comes from a human donor with alopecia areata.

The genes are TRBV7-9 and TRBJ2-1, with 10 bases fitting TRBD1. The CDR3 is 16 amino acids. CDR1 and CDR2 from the germline V gene are SEHNR and FQNEAQ (reference sequence). The V and J ends lost 3 bases and 7 bases, in that order; junction bases with no gene match: 9. The CDR3 nucleotides are TGTGCCAGCAGCTTCCGCGGACAGGGGGTGAGGAATGAGCAGTTCTTC. This codes for CASSFRGQGVRNEQFF.

The chain carries TRBV18 and TRBJ1-2, with 8 bases matching TRBD1. After removal of 8 bases from V and 4 bases from J, the junction contained 6 bases not matched to a gene. CDR3 size: 13 residues. Looked up from germline, CDR1 is KGHSH and CDR2 is LQKENI. The CDR3 protein is CASTGGSSYGYTF. For the CDR3, the DNA is TGTGCCAGCACAGGGGGAAGTAGCTATGGCTACACCTTC.

This clone was picked up one time. The chain has TRBV13 and TRBJ1-1; a possible D gene is TRBD1 (5 bases). The CDR3 totals 14 residues. V lost 7 bases, J lost 0 bases, and 12 bases lay in between. Germline loops: CDR1 PRHDT, CDR2 FYEKMQ (reference sequence). In nucleotides, the CDR3 is TGTGCCAGCATCGAACCGGGGGTGAACACTGAAGCTTTCTTT. This gives the protein CASIEPGVNTEAFF.

The chain links TRBV29-1 to TRBJ1-2; TRBD1 matches 9 bases. The V gene's germline CDR1 is SQVTM and CDR2 ANQGSEA. V was pared by 1 base and J by 3 bases, with 3 bases of the junction left unmatched. This CDR3 spans 14 amino acids. This CDR3 reads CSVEGTGVDYGYTF. Here the CDR3 DNA reads TGCAGCGTTGAAGGGACAGGGGTTGACTATGGCTACACCTTC.

The chain is built from TRBV30 and TRBJ2-5; 8 nucleotides align to TRBD2. The CDR3 spans 15 residues. From germline, CDR1 is GTSNPN and CDR2 SVGIG (reference sequence). J lost 1 base, V lost 0 bases, and 4 bases had no gene match. DNA for the CDR3: TGTGCCTGGAGTGTACAGAGCGGGGGCCAAGAGACCCAGTACTTC. Translating gives CAWSVQSGGQETQYF.

The V and J genes are TRBV7-9 and TRBJ1-6; 7 bases are shared with TRBD1. Germline V gene sequence: CDR1 SEHNR, CDR2 FQNEAQ (reference sequence). This CDR3 has 14 residues. With 3 bases clipped from V and 7 bases from J, the junction kept 3 bases outside the gene matches. The CDR3 region has the DNA TGTGCCAGCAGCTTGCCGGGACAGAATTCACCCCTCCACTTT. It translates to CASSLPGQNSPLHF.

The chain uses TRBV7-3 and TRBJ2-1; TRBD2 might be the D (7 bases). V lost 4 bases and J lost 7, with 26 bases in between. This CDR3 contains 18 residues. Per the germline V gene, CDR1 is SGHTA and CDR2 is FQGTGA. Here the CDR3 reads CASSSQPGGYLSKNEQFF. The CDR3, as DNA: TGTGCCAGCAGCTCCCAACCGGGGGGCTACCTTAGTAAGAATGAGCAGTTCTTC.

In its sample, this clone was seen a few times. V usage is TRBV7-9 and J usage is TRBJ2-7, with unresolved D. Germline V gives CDR1 SEHNR, CDR2 FQNEAQ (reference sequence). This CDR3 region has 12 residues. V lost 1 base and J 7 bases, leaving 8 bases between the germline ends. CDR3 DNA sequence: TGTGCCAGCAGCTTAGTGTCTCTGGAGCAGTACTTC. Encoded protein: CASSLVSLEQYF.